The subject of this entry is one TCR beta chain. Its antigen is undetermined. This record belongs to a study of T cell repertoires in cytomegalovirus infection. At the level of the study: Public signatures in TCR beta pointed to CMV infection and matching HLA type. Study-level points and caveats: Dominant in the ex vivo response were TCR beta clonotypes restricted by HLA-C and specific for CMV. Adding up the frequency of public TCR beta families identified people who carried CMV plus the relevant HLA.

Germline assignment: CDR1 SGHNT and CDR2 YYREEE (reference sequence). The CDR3 is made up of 13 amino acids. Trimming pared 4 bases from V and 7 bases from J, leaving 11 bases between. TCRdb ran MiXCR on the reads and lists one entry per CDR3 protein. The sample includes some 130,000 distinct CDR3 sequences, more than 20% of them seen just once. This TCR derives from a human donor in good health (CMV status not recorded). Some clones in this sample may be carry-over from other donors' samples. Sequencing was done on a sample of PBMCs, sequenced either directly or after in vitro stimulation (not recorded which). The V call is TRBV5-4, the J call TRBJ2-2, with D tentatively TRBD1 (6 bases). The CDR3 DNA follows: TGTGCCAGCAGCCAGGACAGTGGCGGGGAGCTGTTTTTT. It yields the protein CASSQDSGGELFF.